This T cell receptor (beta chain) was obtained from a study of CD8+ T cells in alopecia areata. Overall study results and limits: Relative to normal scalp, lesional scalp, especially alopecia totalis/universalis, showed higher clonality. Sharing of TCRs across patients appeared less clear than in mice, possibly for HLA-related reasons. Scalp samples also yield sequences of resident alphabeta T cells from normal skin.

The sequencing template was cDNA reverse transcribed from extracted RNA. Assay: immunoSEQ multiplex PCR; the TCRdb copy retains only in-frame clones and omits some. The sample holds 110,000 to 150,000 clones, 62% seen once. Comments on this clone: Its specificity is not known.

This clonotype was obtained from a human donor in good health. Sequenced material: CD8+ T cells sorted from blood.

CDR3 coding DNA: TGCAGCGTCCCATGGGGGGGGACAGATACGCAGTATTTT. This translates into CSVPWGGTDTQYF. The chain couples TRBV29-1 to TRBJ2-3; 7 bases align to TRBD2. Germline V gives CDR1 SQVTM, CDR2 ANQGSEA. The ends lost 6 bases at V and 3 bases at J; junction bases unmatched: 6. The CDR3 spans 13 residues.